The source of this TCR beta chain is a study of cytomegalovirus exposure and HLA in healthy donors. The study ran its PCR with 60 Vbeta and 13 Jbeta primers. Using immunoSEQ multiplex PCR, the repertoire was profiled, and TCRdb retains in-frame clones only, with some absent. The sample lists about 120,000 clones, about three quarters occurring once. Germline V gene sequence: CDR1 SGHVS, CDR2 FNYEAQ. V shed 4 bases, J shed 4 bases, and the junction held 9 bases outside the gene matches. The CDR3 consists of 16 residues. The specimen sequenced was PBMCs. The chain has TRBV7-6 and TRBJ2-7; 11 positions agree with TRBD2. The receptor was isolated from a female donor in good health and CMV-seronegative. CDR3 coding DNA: TGTGCCAGCAGCTCCTCGACTAGCGGGGACCATTACGAGCAGTACTTC. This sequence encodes CASSSSTSGDHYEQYF.